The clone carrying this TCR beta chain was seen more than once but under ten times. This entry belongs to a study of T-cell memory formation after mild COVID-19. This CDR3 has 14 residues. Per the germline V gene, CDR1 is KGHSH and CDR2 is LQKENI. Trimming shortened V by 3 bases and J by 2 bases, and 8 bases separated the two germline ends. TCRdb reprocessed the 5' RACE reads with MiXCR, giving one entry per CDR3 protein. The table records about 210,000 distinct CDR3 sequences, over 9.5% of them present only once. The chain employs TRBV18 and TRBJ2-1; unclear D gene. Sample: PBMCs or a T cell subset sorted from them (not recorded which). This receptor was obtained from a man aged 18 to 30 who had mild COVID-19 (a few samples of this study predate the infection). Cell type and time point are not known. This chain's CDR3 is CASSPDGPYNEQFF. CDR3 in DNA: TGTGCCAGCTCACCGGACGGGCCCTACAATGAGCAGTTCTTC.